This T cell receptor (beta chain) came from a study of cytomegalovirus exposure and HLA in healthy donors. General observations from the study: While the bulk of TCR sequences proved rare, some public TCRs turned up in many donors. A list of around 150 TCR beta chains associated with cytomegalovirus was given.

As to this clone: Its target is unknown.

Method: immunoSEQ multiplex PCR; TCRdb's copy keeps in-frame clones and lacks some. The repertoire includes about 64,000 clones, 90% to 95% of them detected once, and 5.8% sits in the top ten. The CDR3 runs to 14 residues. The junction had 3 bases not matched to a gene; V was cut back by 4 bases and J by 1 base. The germline CDR1 and CDR2 sequences are SQVTM and ANQGSEA. The sequencing input was PBMCs. The source of this sequence is a woman younger than 30 in good health and CMV-seropositive. The rearrangement joins TRBV29-1 to TRBJ2-7; 11 bases match TRBD1. The CDR3 loop reads CSVVGTGGSYEQYF. Here the CDR3 DNA reads TGCAGCGTTGTAGGGACAGGGGGGTCCTACGAGCAGTACTTC.